The present entry profiles one T cell receptor beta chain with its context. Its antigen is not identified. The table came from immunoSEQ multiplex PCR; TCRdb's copy has only in-frame clones and leaves some out. The sample holds about 2.1 million clones; approximately 94% are singletons and the top ten take more than 1.5%. The record originates from a study of shared clonotypes between healthy human individuals. This CDR3 is 14 amino acids long. V lost 4 bases, J lost 0 bases, and 4 bases stayed unmatched. Germline V lookup: CDR1 SQVTM, CDR2 ANQGSEA. Whole-study findings and limits: Naive subsets, compared against memory subsets, generally had larger estimated richness values.

Selected positively for CCR7 and CD45RO-negative, naive CD8 cells excluded terminally differentiated effector memory CD45RA+ cells. Adult Caucasians living in Nashville, Tennessee made up all of the donors. What was sequenced was naive CD8+ T cells from PBMCs. The V call is TRBV29-1, the J call TRBJ2-3; 7 nucleotides align to TRBD1. The TCR comes from a man aged 18 to 30 in good health. Some clones in this sample may be carry-over from other donors' samples. CDR3 in DNA: TGCAGCGTTGTTAGGGACAGCAGCACAGATACGCAGTATTTT. It codes for CSVVRDSSTDTQYF.